This TCR beta chain is drawn from a study of PD-1 blockade in classical Hodgkin lymphoma. Noted time point: cycle 4 day 1 (C4D1), after five to seven weeks of nivolumab. There was relapse after autologous stem cell transplantation in every patient, and there was variation in brentuximab vedotin exposure. From thawed PBMCs, CD4+ T cells were purified using magnetic negative selection. Profiled with immunoSEQ multiplex PCR; TCRdb holds only in-frame clones, not every one. The table has around 12,000 clones, around nine tenths seen once. The V and J ends lost 5 bases and 3 bases, in that order; junction bases with no gene match: 6. CDR1 is SQVTM and CDR2 is ANQGSEA in the germline V gene. The CDR3 extends over 13 amino acids.

The TCR was taken from a human donor with classical Hodgkin lymphoma. The J gene is TRBJ2-7, the V gene TRBV29-1, with TRBD1 identical over 8 bases. The specimen was CD4+ T cells from blood, collected before the fourth cycle of nivolumab. CDR3 amino acids: CSVSGTGVYEQYF. CDR3 nucleotide sequence: TGCAGCGTTTCCGGGACAGGTGTCTACGAGCAGTACTTC.